This entry describes one T cell receptor beta chain. What it recognizes is unknown. The sequencing template was cDNA reverse transcribed from extracted RNA. The method was immunoSEQ multiplex PCR; TCRdb's version includes in-frame clones alone and lacks a portion of them. The sample has 150,000 or so clones; around 71% are singletons. V gave up 4 bases and J gave up 0 bases, with 10 bases separating them. The germline V gene encodes CDR1 MGHRA and CDR2 YSYEKL. This CDR3 is built from 14 residues. These data belong to a study of CD8+ T cells in alopecia areata. Study-level information: At a dose of 5 to 10 mg twice daily, oral tofacitinib was given to treated patients. A 6-month off-drug phase came after tofacitinib, which had lasted 6 to 18 months.

Study-wide results and caveats: Sequence data from scalp samples additionally include resident alphabeta T cells of normal skin.

Sequenced here: CD8+ T cells sorted from blood, sampled at week 0. This chain uses TRBV4-1 with TRBJ2-7, with D possibly called TRBD1 or TRBD2 (5 bases each). The origin of this receptor is a human donor with alopecia areata. The DNA of the CDR3 is TGCGCCAGCAGCCCCGGGACGGACTCCTACGAGCAGTACTTC. Protein sequence: CASSPGTDSYEQYF.